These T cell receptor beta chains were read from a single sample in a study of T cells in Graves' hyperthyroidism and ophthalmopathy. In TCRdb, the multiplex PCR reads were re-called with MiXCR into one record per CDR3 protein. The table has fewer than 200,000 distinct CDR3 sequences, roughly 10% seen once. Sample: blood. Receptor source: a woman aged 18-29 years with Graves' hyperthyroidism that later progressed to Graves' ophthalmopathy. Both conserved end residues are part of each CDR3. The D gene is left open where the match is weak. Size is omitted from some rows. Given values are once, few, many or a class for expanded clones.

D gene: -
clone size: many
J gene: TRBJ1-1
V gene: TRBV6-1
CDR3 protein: CASTVTAGTANTEAFF
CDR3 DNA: TGTGCCAGCACCGTTACGGCAGGGACGGCGAACACTGAAGCTTTCTTT

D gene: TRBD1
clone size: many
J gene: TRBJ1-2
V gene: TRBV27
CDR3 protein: CAGRGQGGYGYTF
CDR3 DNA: TGTGCCGGAAGGGGACAGGGGGGCTATGGCTACACCTTC

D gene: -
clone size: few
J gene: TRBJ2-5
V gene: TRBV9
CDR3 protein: CASSVGQGGETQYF
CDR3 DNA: TGTGCCAGCAGCGTAGGACAGGGAGGGGAGACCCAGTACTTC

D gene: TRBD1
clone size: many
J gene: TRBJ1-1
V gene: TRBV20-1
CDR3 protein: CSAIQGARAQNTEAFF
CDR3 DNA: TGCAGTGCTATACAGGGGGCTCGGGCCCAGAACACTGAAGCTTTCTTT

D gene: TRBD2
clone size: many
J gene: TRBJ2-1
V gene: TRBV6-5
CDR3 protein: CASSYIGGGGHSGSDEQFF
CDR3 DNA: TGTGCCAGCAGTTACATTGGAGGTGGAGGACATAGCGGGAGTGATGAGCAGTTCTTC

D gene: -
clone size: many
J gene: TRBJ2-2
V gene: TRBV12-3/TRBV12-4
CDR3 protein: CASSLGFTGELFF
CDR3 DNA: TGTGCCAGCAGTCTAGGATTCACCGGGGAGCTGTTTTTT

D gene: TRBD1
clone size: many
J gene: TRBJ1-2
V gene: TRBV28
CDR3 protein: CASSRSGQGQLYGYTF
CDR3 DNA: TGTGCCAGCAGTCGATCGGGACAGGGGCAGCTCTATGGCTACACCTTC

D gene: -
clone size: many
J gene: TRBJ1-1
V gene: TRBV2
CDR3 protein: CASSDQGNTEAFF
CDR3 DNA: TGTGCCAGCAGCGACCAGGGGAACACTGAAGCTTTCTTT

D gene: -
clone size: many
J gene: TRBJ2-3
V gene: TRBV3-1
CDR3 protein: CASSRPVGAGLTDTQYF
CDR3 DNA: TGTGCCAGCAGCCGGCCGGTGGGGGCCGGCCTCACAGATACGCAGTATTTT

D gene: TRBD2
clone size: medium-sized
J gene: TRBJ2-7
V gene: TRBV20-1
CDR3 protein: CSARSLADSYEQYF
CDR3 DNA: TGCAGTGCTAGGTCCCTAGCGGACTCCTACGAGCAGTACTTC

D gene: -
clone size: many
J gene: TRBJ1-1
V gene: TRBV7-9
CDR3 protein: CASSLSSSGEAFF
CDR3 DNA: TGTGCCAGCAGCTTAAGTTCCTCCGGTGAAGCTTTCTTT

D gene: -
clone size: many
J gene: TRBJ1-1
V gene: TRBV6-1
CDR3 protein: CASSYQENTEAFF
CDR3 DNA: TGTGCCAGCAGCTACCAGGAGAACACTGAAGCTTTCTTT

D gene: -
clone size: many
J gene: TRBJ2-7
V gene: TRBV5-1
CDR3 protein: CASSYDGVPPYEQYF
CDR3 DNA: TGCGCCAGCAGCTATGACGGGGTTCCCCCCTACGAGCAGTACTTC

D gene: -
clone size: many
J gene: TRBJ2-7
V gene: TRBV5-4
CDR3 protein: CASSNGETGIYEQYF
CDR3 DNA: TGTGCCAGCAGCAATGGCGAAACTGGAATCTACGAGCAGTACTTC

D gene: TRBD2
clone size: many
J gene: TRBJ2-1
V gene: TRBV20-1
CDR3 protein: CSAFRLAGSYNEQFF
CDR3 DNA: TGCAGTGCTTTCCGGCTAGCGGGTTCTTACAATGAGCAGTTCTTC

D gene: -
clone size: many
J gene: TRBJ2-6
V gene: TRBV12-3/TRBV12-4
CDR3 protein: CASSLFPLARRSGANVLTF
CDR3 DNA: TGTGCCAGCAGTTTATTCCCTCTGGCGAGACGCTCTGGGGCCAACGTCCTGACTTTC

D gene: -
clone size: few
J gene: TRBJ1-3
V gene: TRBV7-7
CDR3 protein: CASSLAAHPGNTIYF
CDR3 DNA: TGTGCTAGCAGCTTAGCCGCACACCCAGGAAACACCATATATTTT

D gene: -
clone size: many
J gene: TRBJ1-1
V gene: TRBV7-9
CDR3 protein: CASSKTEMNTEAFF
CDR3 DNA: TGTGCCAGCAGCAAAACAGAGATGAACACTGAAGCTTTCTTT

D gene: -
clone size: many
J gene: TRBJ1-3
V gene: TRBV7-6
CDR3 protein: CASSFSVGNTIYF
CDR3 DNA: TGTGCCAGCAGCTTTTCAGTCGGAAACACCATATATTTT

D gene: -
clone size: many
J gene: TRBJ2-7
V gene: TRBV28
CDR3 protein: CASSILSYEQYF
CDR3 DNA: TGTGCCAGCAGTATTTTGAGCTACGAGCAGTACTTC

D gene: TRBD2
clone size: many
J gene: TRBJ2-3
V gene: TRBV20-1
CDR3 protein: CSALAGRLTDTQYF
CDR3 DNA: TGCAGTGCTCTAGCGGGGAGACTCACAGATACGCAGTATTTT

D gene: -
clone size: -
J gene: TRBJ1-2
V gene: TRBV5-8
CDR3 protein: CASSSMGLHGYTF
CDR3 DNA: TGTGCCAGCAGCTCGATGGGACTCCATGGCTACACCTTC

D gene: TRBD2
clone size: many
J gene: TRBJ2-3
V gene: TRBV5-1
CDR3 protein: CASSEGTSGRALTDTQYF
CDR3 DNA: TGCGCCAGCAGCGAGGGGACTAGCGGGAGGGCCCTAACAGATACGCAGTATTTT

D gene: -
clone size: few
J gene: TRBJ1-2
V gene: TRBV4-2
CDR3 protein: CASMQGGASGYTF
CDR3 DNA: TGTGCCAGCATGCAAGGGGGGGCATCGGGCTACACCTTC

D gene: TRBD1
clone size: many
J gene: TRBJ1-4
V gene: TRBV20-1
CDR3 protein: CSASDRGRSTNEKLFF
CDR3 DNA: TGCAGTGCTAGCGACAGGGGGCGATCAACTAATGAAAAACTGTTTTTT

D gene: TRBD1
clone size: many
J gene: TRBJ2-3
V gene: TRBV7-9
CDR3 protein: CASRPGTGVADTQYF
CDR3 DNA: TGTGCCAGCAGACCCGGGACAGGGGTGGCAGATACGCAGTATTTT

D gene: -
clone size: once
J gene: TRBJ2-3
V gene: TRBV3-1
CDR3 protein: CASSQRSTDTQYF
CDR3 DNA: TGTGCCAGCAGCCAACGGAGCACAGATACGCAGTATTTT

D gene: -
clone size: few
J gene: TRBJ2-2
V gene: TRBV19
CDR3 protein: CASSHGGELFF
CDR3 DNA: TGTGCCAGTAGTCACGGCGGGGAGCTGTTTTTT

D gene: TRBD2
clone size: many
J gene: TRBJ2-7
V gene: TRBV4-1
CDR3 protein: CASSQVYAGGKTYEQYF
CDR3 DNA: TGCGCCAGCAGCCAAGTTTACGCGGGAGGAAAAACCTACGAGCAGTACTTC

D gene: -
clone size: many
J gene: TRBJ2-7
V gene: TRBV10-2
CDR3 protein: CASRTGREQYF
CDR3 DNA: TGCGCCAGCAGGACAGGGAGGGAGCAGTACTTC

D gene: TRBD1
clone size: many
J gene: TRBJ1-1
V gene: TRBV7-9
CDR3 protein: CASSLRQGRNTEAFF
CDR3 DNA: TGTGCCAGCAGCTTAAGACAGGGGAGGAACACTGAAGCTTTCTTT

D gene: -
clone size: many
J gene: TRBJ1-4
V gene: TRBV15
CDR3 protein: CATSRQPGGDRHIGKLFF
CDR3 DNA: TGTGCCACCAGCAGACAACCCGGAGGGGACCGACATATTGGAAAACTGTTTTTT

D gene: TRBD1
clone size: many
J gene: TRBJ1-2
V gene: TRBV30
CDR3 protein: CAWRPTGGNYGYTF
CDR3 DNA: TGTGCCTGGAGACCGACAGGGGGCAACTATGGCTACACCTTC

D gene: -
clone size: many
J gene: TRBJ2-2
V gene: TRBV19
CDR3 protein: CASSIANNGELFF
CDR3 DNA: TGTGCCAGTAGTATTGCTAACAACGGGGAGCTGTTTTTT

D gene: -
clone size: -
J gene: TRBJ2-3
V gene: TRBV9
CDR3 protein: CASTRSATFSTDTQYF
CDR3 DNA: TGTGCCAGCACGCGGTCCGCTACCTTTTCCACAGATACGCAGTATTTT

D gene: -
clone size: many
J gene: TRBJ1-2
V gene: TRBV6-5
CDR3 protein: CASSYSGLPNYGYTF
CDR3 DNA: TGTGCCAGCAGTTACTCGGGGTTACCTAACTATGGCTACACCTTC

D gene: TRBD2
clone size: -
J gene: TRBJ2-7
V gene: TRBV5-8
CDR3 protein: CASSPEREGQDEQYF
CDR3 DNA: TGTGCCAGCAGTCCCGAGCGGGAGGGCCAGGACGAGCAGTACTTC

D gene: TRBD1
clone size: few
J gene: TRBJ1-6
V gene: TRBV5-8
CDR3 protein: CASSLTGAGNSPLHF
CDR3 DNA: TGTGCCAGCAGCTTGACAGGGGCTGGTAATTCACCCCTCCACTTT

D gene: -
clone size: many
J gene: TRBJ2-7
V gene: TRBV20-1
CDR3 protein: CSAHDRDPYEQYF
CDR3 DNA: TGCAGTGCTCACGACCGGGATCCCTACGAGCAGTACTTC

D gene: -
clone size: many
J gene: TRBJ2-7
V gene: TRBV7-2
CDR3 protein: CASSLDPGSLSYEQYF
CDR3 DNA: TGTGCCAGCAGCTTAGACCCAGGATCCCTCTCCTACGAGCAGTACTTC

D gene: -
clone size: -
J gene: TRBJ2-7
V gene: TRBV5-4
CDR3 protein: CASSFGGAGSYEQYF
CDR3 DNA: TGTGCCAGCAGTTTTGGGGGGGCAGGGTCCTACGAGCAGTACTTC

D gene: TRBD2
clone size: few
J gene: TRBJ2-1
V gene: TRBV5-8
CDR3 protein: CASSLGPGLALWGYNEQFF
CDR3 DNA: TGTGCCAGCAGCTTGGGACCGGGACTAGCGCTGTGGGGATACAATGAGCAGTTCTTC

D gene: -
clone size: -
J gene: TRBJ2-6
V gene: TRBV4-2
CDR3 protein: CASSQMSSGANVLTF
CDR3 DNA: TGTGCCAGCAGCCAAATGAGCTCTGGGGCCAACGTCCTGACTTTC

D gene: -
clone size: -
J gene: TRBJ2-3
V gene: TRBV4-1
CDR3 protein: CASSQLGGTDTQYF
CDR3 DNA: TGCGCCAGCAGCCAACTTGGTGGCACAGATACGCAGTATTTT

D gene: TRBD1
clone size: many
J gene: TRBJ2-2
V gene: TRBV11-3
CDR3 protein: CASSLSGTGAGELFF
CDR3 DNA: TGTGCCAGCAGCTTATCCGGGACAGGGGCCGGGGAGCTGTTTTTT

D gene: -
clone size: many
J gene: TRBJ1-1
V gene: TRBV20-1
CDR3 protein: CSASSPDRTEAFF
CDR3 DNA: TGCAGTGCTAGCTCCCCAGACAGGACTGAAGCTTTCTTT

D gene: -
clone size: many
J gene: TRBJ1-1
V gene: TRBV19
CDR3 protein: CASTLVVGSTEAFF
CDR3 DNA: TGTGCCAGTACCCTCGTTGTAGGTAGCACTGAAGCTTTCTTT

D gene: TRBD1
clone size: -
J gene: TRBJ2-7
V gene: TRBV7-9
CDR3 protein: CAGSLGTGAYEQYF
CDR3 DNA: TGTGCCGGCAGCTTGGGGACAGGTGCCTACGAGCAGTACTTC

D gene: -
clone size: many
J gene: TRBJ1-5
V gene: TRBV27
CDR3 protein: CALSPYGTINQPQHF
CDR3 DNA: TGTGCCTTATCCCCGTACGGGACAATAAATCAGCCCCAGCATTTT

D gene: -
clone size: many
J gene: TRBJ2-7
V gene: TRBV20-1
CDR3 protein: CSATDPYEQYF
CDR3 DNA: TGCAGTGCTACTGACCCCTACGAGCAGTACTTC

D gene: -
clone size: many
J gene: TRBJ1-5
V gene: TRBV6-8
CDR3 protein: CASSYYYGQPQHF
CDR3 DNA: TGTGCCAGCAGTTACTATTATGGGCAGCCCCAGCATTTT